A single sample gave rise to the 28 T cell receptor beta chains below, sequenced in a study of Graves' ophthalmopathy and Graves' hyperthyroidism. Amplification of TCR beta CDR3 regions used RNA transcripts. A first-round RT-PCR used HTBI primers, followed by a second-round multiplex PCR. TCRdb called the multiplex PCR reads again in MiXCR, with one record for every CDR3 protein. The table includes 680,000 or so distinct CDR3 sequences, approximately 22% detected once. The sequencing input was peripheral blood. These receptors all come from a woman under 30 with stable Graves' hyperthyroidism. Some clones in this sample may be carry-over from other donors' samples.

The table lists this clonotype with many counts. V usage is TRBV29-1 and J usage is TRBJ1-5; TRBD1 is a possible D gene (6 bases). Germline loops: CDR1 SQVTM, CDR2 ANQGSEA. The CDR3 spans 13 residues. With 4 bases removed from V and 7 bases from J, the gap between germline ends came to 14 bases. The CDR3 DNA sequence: TGCAGCGTTGTGGGGATAGGGGGACAGCCCCAGCATTTT. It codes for CSVVGIGGQPQHF. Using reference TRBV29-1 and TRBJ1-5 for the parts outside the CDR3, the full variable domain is SAVISQKPSRDICQRGTSLTIQCQVDSQVTMMFWYRQQPGQSLTLIATANQGSEATYESGFVIDKFPISRPNLTFSTLTVSNMSPEDSSIYLCSVVGIGGQPQHFGDGTRLSIL.

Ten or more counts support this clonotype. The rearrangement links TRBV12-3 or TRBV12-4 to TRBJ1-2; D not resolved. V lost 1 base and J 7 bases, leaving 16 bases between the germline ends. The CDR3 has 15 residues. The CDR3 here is CASSLDGEGRPGYTF. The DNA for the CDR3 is TGTGCCAGCAGTTTAGATGGGGAGGGTAGGCCTGGCTACACCTTC.

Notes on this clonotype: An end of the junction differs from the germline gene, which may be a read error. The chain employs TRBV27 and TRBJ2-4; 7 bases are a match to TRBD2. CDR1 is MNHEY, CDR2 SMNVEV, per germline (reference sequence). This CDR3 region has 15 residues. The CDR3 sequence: CASSLGRLAKNIKYF. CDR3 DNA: TGTGCCAGCAGTTTGGGCAGACTAGCCAAAAACATTAAGTACTTC.

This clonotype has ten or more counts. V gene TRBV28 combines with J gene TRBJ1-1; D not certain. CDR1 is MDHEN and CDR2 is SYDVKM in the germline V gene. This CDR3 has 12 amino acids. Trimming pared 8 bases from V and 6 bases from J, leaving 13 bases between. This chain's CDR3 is CASSLIGAEAFF. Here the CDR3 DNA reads TGTGCCAGCTCCCTCATTGGAGCTGAAGCTTTCTTT.

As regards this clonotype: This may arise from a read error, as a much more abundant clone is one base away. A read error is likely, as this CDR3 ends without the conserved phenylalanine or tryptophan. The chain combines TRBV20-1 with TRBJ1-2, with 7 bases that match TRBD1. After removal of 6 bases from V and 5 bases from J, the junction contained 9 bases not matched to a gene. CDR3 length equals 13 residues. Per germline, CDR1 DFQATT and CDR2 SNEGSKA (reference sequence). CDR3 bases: TGCAGTGCCGAAGGGACAGATGATTATGGCTACACCGTC. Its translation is CSAEGTDDYGYTV.

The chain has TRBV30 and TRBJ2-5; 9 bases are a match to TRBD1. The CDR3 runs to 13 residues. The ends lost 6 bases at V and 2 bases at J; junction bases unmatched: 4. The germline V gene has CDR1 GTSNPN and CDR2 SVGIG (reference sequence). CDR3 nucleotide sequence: TGTGCCTGTTCCGGGACAGGGCAAGAGACCCAGTACTTC. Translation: CACSGTGQETQYF. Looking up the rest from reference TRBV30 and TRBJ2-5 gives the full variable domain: SQTIHQWPATLVQPVGSPLSLECTVEGTSNPNLYWYRQAAGRGLQLLFYSVGIGQISSEVPQNLSASRPQDRQFILSSKKLLLSDSGFYLCACSGTGQETQYFGPGTRLLVL.

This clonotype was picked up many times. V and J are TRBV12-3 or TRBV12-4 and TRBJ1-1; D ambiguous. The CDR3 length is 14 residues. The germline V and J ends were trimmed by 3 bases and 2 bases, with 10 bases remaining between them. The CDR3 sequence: CASSLGEGNTEAFF. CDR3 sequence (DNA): TGTGCCAGCAGTTTGGGCGAAGGTAACACTGAAGCTTTCTTT.

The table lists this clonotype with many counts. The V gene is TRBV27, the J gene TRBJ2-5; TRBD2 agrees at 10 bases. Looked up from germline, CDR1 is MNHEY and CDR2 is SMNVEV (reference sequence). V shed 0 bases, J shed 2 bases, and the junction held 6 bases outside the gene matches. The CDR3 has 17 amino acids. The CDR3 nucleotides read TGTGCCAGCAGTTTATCGAACGGACTAGCGGCACAAGAGACCCAGTACTTC. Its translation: CASSLSNGLAAQETQYF.

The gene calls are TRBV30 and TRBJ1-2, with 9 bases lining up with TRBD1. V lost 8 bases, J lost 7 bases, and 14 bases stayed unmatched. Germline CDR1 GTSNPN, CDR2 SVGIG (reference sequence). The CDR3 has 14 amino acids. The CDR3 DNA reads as TGTGCCCTCCATCCGGGACAGGGTCTCGGTGGCTACACCTTC. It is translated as CALHPGQGLGGYTF.

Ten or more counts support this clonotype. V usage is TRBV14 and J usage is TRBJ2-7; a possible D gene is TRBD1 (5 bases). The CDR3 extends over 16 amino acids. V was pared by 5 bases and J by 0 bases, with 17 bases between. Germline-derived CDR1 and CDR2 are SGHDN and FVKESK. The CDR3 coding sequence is TGTGCCAGCAGCGTCTCTAACAGGACGAGCTCCTACGAGCAGTACTTC. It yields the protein CASSVSNRTSSYEQYF.

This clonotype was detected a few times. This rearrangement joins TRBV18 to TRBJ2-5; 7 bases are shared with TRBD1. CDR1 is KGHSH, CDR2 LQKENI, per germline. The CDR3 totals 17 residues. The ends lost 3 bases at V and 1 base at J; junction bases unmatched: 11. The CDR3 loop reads CASSPALWTGTQETQYF. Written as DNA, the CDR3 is TGTGCCAGCTCACCCGCACTATGGACAGGCACCCAAGAGACCCAGTACTTC.

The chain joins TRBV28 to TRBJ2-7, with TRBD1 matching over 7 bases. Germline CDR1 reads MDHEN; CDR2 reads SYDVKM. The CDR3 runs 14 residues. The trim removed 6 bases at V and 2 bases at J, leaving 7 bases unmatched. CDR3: CASSPQGTTYEQYF. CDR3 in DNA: TGTGCCAGCAGCCCACAGGGGACCACCTACGAGCAGTACTTC. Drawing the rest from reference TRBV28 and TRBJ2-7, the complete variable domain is DVKVTQSSRYLVKRTGEKVFLECVQDMDHENMFWYRQDPGLGLRLIYFSYDVKMKEKGDIPEGYSVSREKKERFSLILESASTNQTSMYLCASSPQGTTYEQYFGPGTRLTVT.

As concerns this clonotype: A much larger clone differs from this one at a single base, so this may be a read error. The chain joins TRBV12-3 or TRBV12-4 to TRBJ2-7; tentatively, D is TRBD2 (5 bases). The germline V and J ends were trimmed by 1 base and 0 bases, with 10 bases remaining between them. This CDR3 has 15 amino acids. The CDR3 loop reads CASSLVVGSSYEQYF. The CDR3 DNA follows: TGTGCCAGCAGTTTAGTGGTGGGGAGCTCCTACGAGCAGTACTTC.

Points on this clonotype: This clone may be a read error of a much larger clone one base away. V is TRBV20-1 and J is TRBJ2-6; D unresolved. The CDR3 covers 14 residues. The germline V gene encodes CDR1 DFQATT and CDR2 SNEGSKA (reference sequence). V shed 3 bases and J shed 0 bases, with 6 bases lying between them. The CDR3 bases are TGCAGTGCTAGTCACGTCTCTGGGGCCAACGTCCTGACTTTC. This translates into CSASHVSGANVLTF.

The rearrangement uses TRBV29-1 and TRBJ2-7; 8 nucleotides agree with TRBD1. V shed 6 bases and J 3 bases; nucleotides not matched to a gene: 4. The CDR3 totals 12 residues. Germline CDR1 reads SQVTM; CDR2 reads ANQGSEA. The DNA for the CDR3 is TGCAGCGTGCTGGGACAGGACTACGAGCAGTACTTC. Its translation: CSVLGQDYEQYF.

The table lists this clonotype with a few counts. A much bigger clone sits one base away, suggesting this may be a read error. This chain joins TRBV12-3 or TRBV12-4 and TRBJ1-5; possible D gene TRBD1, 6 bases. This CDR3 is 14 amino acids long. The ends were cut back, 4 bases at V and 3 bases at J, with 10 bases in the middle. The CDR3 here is CASSSDRINQPQHF. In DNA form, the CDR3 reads TGTGCCAGCAGTTCTGACAGGATCAATCAGCCCCAGCATTTT.

The CDR3 sequence is CASTIRQGTEAFF. CDR3 sequence (DNA): TGTGCCAGCACTATTAGACAGGGGACTGAAGCTTTCTTT. The gene calls are TRBV6-1 and TRBJ1-1, with 8 bases aligning to TRBD1. Germline lookup yields CDR1 MNHNS and CDR2 SASEGT. The CDR3 is 13 amino acids. V shed 7 bases and J 5 bases; nucleotides not matched to a gene: 6.

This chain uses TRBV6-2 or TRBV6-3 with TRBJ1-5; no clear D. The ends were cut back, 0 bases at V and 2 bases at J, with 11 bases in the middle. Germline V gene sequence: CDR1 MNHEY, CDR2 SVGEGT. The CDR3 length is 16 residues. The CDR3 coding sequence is TGTGCCAGCAGTTACTCGTTAGGCCGGGGCAATCAGCCCCAGCATTTT. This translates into CASSYSLGRGNQPQHF.

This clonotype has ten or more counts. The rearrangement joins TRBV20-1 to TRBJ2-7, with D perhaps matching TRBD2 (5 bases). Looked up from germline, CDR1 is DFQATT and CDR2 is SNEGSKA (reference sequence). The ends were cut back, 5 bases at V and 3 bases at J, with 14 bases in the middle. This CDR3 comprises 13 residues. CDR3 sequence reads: CSAGTRDRYEQYF. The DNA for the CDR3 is TGCAGTGCTGGAACCCGGGATCGCTACGAGCAGTACTTC.

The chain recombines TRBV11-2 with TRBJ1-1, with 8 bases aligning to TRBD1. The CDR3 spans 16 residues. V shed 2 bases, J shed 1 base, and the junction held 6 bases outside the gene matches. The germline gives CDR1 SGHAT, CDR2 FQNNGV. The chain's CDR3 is CASSLNQGASNTEAFF. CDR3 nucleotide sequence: TGTGCCAGCAGCTTAAACCAGGGGGCGTCGAACACTGAAGCTTTCTTT.

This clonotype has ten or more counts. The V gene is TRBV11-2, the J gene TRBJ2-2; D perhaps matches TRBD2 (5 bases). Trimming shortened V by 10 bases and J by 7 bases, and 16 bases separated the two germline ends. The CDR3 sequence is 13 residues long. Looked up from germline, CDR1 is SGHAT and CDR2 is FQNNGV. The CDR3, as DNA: TGTGCCACCCCCAAAAGCGGAGGCGGGGAGCTGTTTTTT. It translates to CATPKSGGGELFF. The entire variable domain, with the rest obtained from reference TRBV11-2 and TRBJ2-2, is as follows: EAGVAQSPRYKIIEKRQSVAFWCNPISGHATLYWYQQILGQGPKLLIQFQNNGVVDDSQLPKDRFSAERLKGVDSTLKIQPAKLEDSAVYLCATPKSGGGELFFGEGSRLTVL.

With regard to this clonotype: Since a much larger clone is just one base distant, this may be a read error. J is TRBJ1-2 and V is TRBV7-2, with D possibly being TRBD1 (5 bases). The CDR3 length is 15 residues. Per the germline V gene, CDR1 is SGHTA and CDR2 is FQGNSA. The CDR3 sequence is CAGSSTQTAGYGYTF. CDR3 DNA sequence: TGTGCCGGCAGCTCCACCCAGACAGCCGGCTATGGCTACACCTTC.

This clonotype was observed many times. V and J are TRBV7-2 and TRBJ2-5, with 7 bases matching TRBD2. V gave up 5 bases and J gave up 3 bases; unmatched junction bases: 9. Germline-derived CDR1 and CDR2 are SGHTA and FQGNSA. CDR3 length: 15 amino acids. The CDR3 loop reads CASSTPRGIKETQYF. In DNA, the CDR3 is TGTGCCAGCAGCACTCCGCGGGGGATCAAAGAGACCCAGTACTTC.

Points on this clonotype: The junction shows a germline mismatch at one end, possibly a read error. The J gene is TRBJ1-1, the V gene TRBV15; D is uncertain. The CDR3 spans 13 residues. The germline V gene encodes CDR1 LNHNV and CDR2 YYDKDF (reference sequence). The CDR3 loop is CASSRDRSTEAFF. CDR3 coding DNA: TGTGCCTCCAGCAGAGATCGTAGCACTGAAGCTTTCTTT.

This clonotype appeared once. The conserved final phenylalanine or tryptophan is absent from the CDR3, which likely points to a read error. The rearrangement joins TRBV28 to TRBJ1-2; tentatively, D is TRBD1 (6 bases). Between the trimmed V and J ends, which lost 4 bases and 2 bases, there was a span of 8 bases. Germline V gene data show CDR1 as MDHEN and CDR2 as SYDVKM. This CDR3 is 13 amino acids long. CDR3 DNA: TGTGCCAGCAGTTCAGGACAGAACTATGGCTACACCCTC. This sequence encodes CASSSGQNYGYTL.

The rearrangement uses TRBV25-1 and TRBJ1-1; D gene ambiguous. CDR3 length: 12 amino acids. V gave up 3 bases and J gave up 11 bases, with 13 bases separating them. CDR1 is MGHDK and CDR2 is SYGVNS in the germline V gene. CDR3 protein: CASSDRWGSAFF. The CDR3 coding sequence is TGTGCCAGCAGTGACCGCTGGGGTTCGGCTTTCTTT.

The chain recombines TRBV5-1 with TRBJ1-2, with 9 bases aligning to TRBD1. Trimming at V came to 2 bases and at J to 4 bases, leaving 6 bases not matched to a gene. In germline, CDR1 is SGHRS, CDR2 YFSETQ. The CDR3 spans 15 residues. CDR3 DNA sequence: TGCGCCAGCAGCTTACAGGGGGCTCTCGGCTATGGCTACACCTTC. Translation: CASSLQGALGYGYTF.

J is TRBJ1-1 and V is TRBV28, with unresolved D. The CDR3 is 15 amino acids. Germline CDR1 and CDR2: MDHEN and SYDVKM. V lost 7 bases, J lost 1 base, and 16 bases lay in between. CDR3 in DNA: TGTGCCAGCACCAAAGCCGGACGTCAGAACACTGAAGCTTTCTTT. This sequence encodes CASTKAGRQNTEAFF. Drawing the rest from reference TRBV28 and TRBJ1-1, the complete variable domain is DVKVTQSSRYLVKRTGEKVFLECVQDMDHENMFWYRQDPGLGLRLIYFSYDVKMKEKGDIPEGYSVSREKKERFSLILESASTNQTSMYLCASTKAGRQNTEAFFGQGTRLTVV.